What follows is one T cell receptor (beta chain) and its context. What this receptor recognizes is not known. No base quality values were provided; no much bigger clone lies one nucleotide off. Donors were healthy HIV-negative adults with no recently reported acute infections or vaccinations. Every donor was a Caucasian adult residing in Nashville, Tennessee, USA. CD4+ T cells were enriched by magnetic negative selection; naive cells were then positively selected on CD45RA, and the negative fraction formed the memory subset. After blood collection by leukapheresis, PBMCs were isolated using Ficoll-Histopaque density gradient centrifugation and then cryopreserved in the vapor phase of liquid nitrogen. Analytical flow cytometry was used to check the purity and quantity of each magnetically sorted T cell population. Genomic DNA was isolated from each sorted fraction and quantified by UV absorbance on a Nanodrop 2000c.

This sample was included in a study of shared clonotypes between healthy human individuals (dated by TCRdb to between 2020 and 2021). About the investigation overall: The cohort comprised a couple of women and a few men aged 18 to 49 years. To increase sequencing depth and limit assay-specific biases, different laboratories used diverse techniques to prepare libraries and sequence TCR repertoires. Blood TCR repertoires of about five healthy adults were deeply sequenced to estimate repertoire size and the extent of clonotype sharing between individuals. For each donor, three plates each were used for CD4 naive and CD4 memory, two plates were used for CD8 naive, and one plate was used for CD8 memory. Per donor, leukapheresis produced somewhere between about 0.94 and 8.9 billion PBMCs. Study-level results and caveats: Even with the large sequencing depth, rarefaction of the sorted-subset datasets indicated that sequencing was incomplete. Compared with non-shared clonotypes, the clonotypes found in all four sorted-subset donors had higher generation probabilities. Sampling was limited to blood, and TCR repertoires in tissue likely differ from TCR repertoires in blood. Larger estimated clonotype richness was generally found for naive subsets than for memory subsets. The small number of donors limited the genetic and exposure-history diversity represented. Across four donors, about 5.2% of naive CD4, over 3% of naive CD8, about 2% of memory CD4, and roughly 0.4% of memory CD8 clonotypes were shared. Pairwise subsampling led to the expectation that sequencing depth would affect the degree of clonotype sharing among donors.

Using the deep immunoSEQ assay, TCR CDR3 regions were amplified from genomic DNA by multiplex PCR. Extracted genomic DNA from each cell subset was distributed evenly across all wells of several immunoSEQ 96-well plates, and each plate was treated as a replicate. For sorted subsets, each replicate PCR was loaded with around 220 ng genomic DNA, equivalent to approximately 33,000 T cell genomes. The purified libraries were quantified using a Qubit 3.0 fluorometer, sized with a Bioanalyzer 2100, and then quantified again using the KAPA Library Quantification kit. Every immunoSEQ 96-well plate was sequenced on a dedicated single-read 150-cycle Illumina NextSeq 550 flow cell. Per the source publication's procedure: Because only junctional sequences without quality scores were contained in the immunoSEQ output, filtering matching that applied to full-length reads could not be performed. To assign V/J genes and CDR3, sequences were annotated using PyIR, a Python wrapper for IgBLAST v1.9, with IMGT germline references. Any read was removed if the V/J assignment was weak (E-value above 1e-6), the CDR3 was missing, or the read contained stop codons, out-of-frame junctions, or ambiguous translated residues. V3J clonotypes were defined as sequences sharing the same inferred V gene, J gene, and CDR3 amino acid sequence. Percentage overlap between repertoires was calculated by dividing the number of shared unique clonotypes by the size of the smaller repertoire. Richness of each repertoire was evaluated using RTK rarefaction, the Chao1 estimator, and Recon v2.1 estimates of unobserved clonotypes. For all TCRbeta clonotypes obtained by the gDNA method from a few donors, generation probabilities were computed with OLGA. Held by TCRdb, this immuneACCESS table contains in-frame sequences only and omits some clones. Under half of the omission traces to an unresolved V gene where checked; the cause of the rest is unknown. That table furnishes V, J and clone size, whereas the DNA furnished D and trimming. This sample lists roughly 1.5 million clones; 95% to 99% were detected once. The top ten hold roughly 0.4% of the sample.

V is trimmed back by 5 bases and J by 7 bases, and the junction contains 8 bases that no gene match accounts for. CDR1 and CDR2, looked up from the germline V gene, are MDHEN and SYDVKM. Its CDR3 holds 16 amino acids, cysteine through phenylalanine. Just the 48-base CDR3 DNA is kept, in frame starting at base 1. The rearranged segments are TRBV28 and TRBJ2-1; 13 nucleotides in the junction match TRBD2. The TCR comes from a man aged 25-45 years in good health. Sample: naive CD4+ T cells sorted from blood. Reading the label with the study, this specimen's cell subset or site is: CD45RA+ positively selected. The nucleotide sequence is given as TGTGCCAGCAGTCCCTCTGGACTAGCGGGAGTGAATGAGCAGTTCTTC. This translates into CASSPSGLAGVNEQFF. The CDR3, completed at both ends by the reference TRBV28 and TRBJ2-1 genes, gives the full variable domain DVKVTQSSRYLVKRTGEKVFLECVQDMDHENMFWYRQDPGLGLRLIYFSYDVKMKEKGDIPEGYSVSREKKERFSLILESASTNQTSMYLCASSPSGLAGVNEQFFGPGTRLTVL.